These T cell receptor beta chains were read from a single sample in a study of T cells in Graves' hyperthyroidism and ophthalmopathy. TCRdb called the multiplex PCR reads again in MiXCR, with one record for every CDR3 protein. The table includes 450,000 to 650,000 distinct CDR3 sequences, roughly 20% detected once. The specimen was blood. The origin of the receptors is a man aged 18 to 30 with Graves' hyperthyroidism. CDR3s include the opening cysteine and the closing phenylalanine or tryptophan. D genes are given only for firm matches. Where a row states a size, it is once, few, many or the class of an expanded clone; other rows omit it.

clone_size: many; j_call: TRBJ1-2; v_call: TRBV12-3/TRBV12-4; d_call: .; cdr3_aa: CASTFLIGTANYGYTF; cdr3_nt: TGTGCCAGCACCTTTTTAATAGGGACTGCTAACTATGGCTACACCTTC
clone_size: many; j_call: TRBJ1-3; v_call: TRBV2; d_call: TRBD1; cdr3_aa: CASGTGATSGNTIYF; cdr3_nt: TGTGCCAGCGGTACAGGGGCTACCTCTGGAAACACCATATATTTT
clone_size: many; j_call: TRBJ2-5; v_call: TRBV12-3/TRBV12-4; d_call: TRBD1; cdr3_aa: CASSSGQGGPETQYF; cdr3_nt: TGTGCCAGCAGTTCAGGACAGGGCGGGCCCGAGACCCAGTACTTC
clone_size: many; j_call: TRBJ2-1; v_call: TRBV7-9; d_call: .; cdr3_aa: CASSEEGDFYNEQFF; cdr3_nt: TGTGCCAGCAGCGAAGAGGGGGACTTCTACAATGAGCAGTTCTTC
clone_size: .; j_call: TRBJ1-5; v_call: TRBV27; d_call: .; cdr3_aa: CASKRGRDHQPQHF; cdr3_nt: TGTGCCAGCAAACGGGGGAGGGACCATCAGCCCCAGCATTTT
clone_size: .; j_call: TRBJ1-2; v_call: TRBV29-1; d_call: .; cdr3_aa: CSVRGEDYGYTF; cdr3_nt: TGCAGCGTTCGAGGGGAGGACTATGGCTACACCTTC
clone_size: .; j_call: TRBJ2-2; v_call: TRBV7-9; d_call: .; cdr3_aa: CASSSSSTGELFF; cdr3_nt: TGTGCCAGCAGCTCGTCGAGCACCGGGGAGCTGTTTTTT
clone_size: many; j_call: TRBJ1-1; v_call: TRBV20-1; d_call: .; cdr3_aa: CSARDPGWGTEAFF; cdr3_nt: TGCAGTGCTAGAGATCCTGGGTGGGGAACTGAAGCTTTCTTT
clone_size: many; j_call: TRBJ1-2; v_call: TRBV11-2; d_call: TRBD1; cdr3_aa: CASSLDRDNTF; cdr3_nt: TGTGCCAGCAGCTTGGACAGGGATAACACCTTC
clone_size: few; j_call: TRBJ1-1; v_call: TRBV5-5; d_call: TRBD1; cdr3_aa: CASSPTGQIEAFF; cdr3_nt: TGTGCCAGCAGCCCGACAGGGCAGATTGAAGCTTTCTTT
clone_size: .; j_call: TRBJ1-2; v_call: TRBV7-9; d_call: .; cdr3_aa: CASSPQTSGYTF; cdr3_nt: TGTGCCAGCAGCCCTCAAACTTCGGGCTACACCTTC
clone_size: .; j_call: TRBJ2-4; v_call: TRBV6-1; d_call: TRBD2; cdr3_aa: CASSGDYQNIQYF; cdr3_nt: TGTGCCAGCAGTGGGGACTACCAAAACATTCAGTACTTC
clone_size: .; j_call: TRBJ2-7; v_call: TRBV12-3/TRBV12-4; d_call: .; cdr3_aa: CASSPTSFEQYF; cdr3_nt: TGTGCCAGCAGCCCAACGAGTTTTGAGCAGTACTTC
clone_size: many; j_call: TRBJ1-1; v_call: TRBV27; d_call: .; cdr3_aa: CASSSRDVNTEAFF; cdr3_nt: TGTGCCAGCAGTTCCAGGGATGTGAACACTGAAGCTTTCTTT
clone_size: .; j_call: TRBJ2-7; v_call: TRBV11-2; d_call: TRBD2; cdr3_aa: CASSLLAGLAYEQYF; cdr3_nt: TGTGCCAGCAGCTTACTAGCGGGCTTGGCCTACGAGCAGTACTTC
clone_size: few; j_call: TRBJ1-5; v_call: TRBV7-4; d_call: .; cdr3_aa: CASSNDPQHF; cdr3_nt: TGTGCCAGCAGCAACGATCCCCAGCATTTT
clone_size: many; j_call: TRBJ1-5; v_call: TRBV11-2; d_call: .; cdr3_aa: CASSLEVGQPQHF; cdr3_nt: TGTGCCAGCAGCTTAGAGGTGGGTCAGCCCCAGCATTTT
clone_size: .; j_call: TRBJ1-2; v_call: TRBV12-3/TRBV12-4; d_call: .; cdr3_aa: CASSNTGFYGYTF; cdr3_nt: TGTGCCAGCAGTAACACAGGATTCTATGGCTACACCTTC
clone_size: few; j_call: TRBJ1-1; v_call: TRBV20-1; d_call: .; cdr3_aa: CSGPAKLLGTEAFF; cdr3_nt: TGCAGTGGCCCGGCGAAGTTACTGGGGACTGAAGCTTTCTTT
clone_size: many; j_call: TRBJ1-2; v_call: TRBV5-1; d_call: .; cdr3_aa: CASSLAGTVYGYTF; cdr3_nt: TGCGCCAGCAGCTTGGCAGGAACGGTTTATGGCTACACCTTC
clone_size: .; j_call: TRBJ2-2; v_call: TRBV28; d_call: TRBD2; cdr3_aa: CASSLWGTRETGELFF; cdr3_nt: TGTGCCAGCAGTTTATGGGGGACTAGGGAAACCGGGGAGCTGTTTTTT
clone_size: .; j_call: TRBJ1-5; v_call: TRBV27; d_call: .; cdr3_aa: CASSLSGGLTKRQPQHF; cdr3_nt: TGTGCCAGCAGTTTATCGGGCGGACTTACCAAACGTCAGCCCCAGCATTTT
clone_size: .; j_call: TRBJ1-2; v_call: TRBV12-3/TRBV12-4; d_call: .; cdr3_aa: CASIGLQGTNYGYTF; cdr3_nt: TGTGCCAGCATTGGCCTACAGGGAACTAACTATGGCTACACCTTC
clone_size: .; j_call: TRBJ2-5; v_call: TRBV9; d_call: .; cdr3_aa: CASSVGAQQETQYF; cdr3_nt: TGTGCCAGCAGCGTAGGGGCCCAGCAAGAGACCCAGTACTTC
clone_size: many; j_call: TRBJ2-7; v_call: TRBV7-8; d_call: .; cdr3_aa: CASSSDTRRLLGSYEQYF; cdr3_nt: TGTGCCAGCAGCTCAGACACAAGACGGCTTCTGGGCTCCTACGAGCAGTACTTC
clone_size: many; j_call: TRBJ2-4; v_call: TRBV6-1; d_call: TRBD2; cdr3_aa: CVTRGGAKNIQYF; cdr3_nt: TGTGTTACTCGGGGGGGAGCCAAAAACATTCAGTACTTC
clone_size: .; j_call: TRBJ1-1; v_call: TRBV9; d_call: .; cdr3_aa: CASSLTGHQGYNTESFF; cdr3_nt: TGTGCCAGCAGCCTCACAGGACACCAGGGTTACAACACTGAATCTTTCTTT
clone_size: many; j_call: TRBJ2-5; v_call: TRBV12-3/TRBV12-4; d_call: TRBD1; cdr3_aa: CASSSTGASPETQYF; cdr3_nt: TGTGCCAGCAGCTCGACAGGGGCCTCACCGGAGACCCAGTACTTC
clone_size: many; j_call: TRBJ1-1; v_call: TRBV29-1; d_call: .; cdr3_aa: CSVKRASGTEAFF; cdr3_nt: TGCAGCGTGAAAAGGGCCAGTGGCACTGAAGCTTTCTTT
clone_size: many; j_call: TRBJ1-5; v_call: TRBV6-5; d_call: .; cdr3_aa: CASSYYDQPQHF; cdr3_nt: TGTGCCAGCAGTTACTATGATCAGCCCCAGCATTTT
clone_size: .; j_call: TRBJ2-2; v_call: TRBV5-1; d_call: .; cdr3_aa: CASKLTASNIGELFF; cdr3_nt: TGCGCCAGCAAACTGACAGCTTCGAACATCGGGGAGCTGTTTTTT
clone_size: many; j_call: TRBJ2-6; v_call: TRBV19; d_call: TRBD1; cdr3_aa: CASSSTGGLSGANVLTF; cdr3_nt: TGTGCCAGTAGTTCCACAGGGGGCTTATCTGGGGCCAACGTCCTGACTTTC
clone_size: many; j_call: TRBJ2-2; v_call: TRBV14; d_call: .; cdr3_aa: CASREQGTGELFF; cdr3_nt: TGTGCCAGCAGGGAACAGGGCACCGGAGAGCTGTTTTTT
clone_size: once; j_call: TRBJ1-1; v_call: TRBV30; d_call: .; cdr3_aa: CASVGTPEGAFF; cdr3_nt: TGTGCCTCCGTCGGGACGCCCGAGGGAGCTTTCTTT
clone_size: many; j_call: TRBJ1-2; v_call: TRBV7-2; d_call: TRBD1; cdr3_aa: CASSLAEGAYTF; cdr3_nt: TGTGCCAGCAGCTTAGCGGAGGGGGCTTACACCTTC
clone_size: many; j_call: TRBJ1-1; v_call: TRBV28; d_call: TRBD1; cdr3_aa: CASSSLLGQGDTEAFF; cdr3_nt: TGTGCCAGCAGTTCACTCCTCGGACAGGGTGACACTGAAGCTTTCTTT
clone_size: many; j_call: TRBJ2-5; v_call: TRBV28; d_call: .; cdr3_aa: CASSPRIAPETQYF; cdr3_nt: TGTGCCAGCAGTCCTAGAATTGCTCCGGAGACCCAGTACTTC
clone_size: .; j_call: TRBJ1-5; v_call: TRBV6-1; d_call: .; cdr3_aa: CASSEGTEGNQPQHF; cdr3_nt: TGTGCCAGCAGTGAAGGGACAGAGGGCAATCAGCCCCAGCATTTT
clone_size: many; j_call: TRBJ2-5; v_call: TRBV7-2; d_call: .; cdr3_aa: CASSLSTGSPETQYF; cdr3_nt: TGTGCCAGCAGCTTATCTACAGGGAGTCCAGAGACCCAGTACTTC
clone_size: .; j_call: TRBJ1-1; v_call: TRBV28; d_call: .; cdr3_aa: CASSLGWEGTEAFF; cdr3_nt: TGTGCCAGCAGTTTGGGCTGGGAAGGGACTGAAGCTTTCTTT
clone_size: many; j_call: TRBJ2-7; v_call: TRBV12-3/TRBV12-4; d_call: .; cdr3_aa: CASSGGTASYEQYF; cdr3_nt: TGTGCCAGCAGTGGGGGTACAGCTTCCTACGAGCAGTACTTC
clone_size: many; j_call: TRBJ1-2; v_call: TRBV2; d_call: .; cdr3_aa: CASRPGWGSGYTF; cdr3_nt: TGTGCCAGCAGGCCCGGGTGGGGGAGTGGCTACACCTTC
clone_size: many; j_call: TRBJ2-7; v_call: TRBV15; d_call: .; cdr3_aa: CATSRADSPYYEQYF; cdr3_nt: TGTGCCACCAGCAGAGCCGACAGCCCCTACTACGAGCAGTACTTC
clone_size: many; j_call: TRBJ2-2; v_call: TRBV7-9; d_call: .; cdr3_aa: CASSLFDGTGELFF; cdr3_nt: TGTGCCAGCAGCTTATTCGACGGCACCGGGGAGCTGTTTTTT
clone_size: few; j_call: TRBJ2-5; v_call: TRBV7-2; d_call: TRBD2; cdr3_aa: CASGGGPAQETQYF; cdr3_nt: TGTGCCTCCGGCGGGGGACCCGCGCAAGAGACCCAGTACTTC
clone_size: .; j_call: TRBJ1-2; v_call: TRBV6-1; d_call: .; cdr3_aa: CASSERELGYGYTF; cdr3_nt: TGTGCCAGCAGTGAAAGGGAGTTGGGGTATGGCTACACCTTC
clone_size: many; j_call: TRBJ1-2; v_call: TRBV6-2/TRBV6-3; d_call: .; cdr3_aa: CASSPGRIYGYTF; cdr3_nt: TGTGCCAGCAGCCCGGGACGGATTTATGGCTACACCTTC
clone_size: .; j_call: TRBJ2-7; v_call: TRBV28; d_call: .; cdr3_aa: CASSLLRRSLYEQYF; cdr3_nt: TGTGCCAGCAGTTTATTGAGGCGCTCCCTCTACGAGCAGTACTTC
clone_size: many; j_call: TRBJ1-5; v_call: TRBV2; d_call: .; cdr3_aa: CASSDRQGNQPQHF; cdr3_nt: TGTGCCAGCAGTGATCGTCAGGGGAATCAGCCCCAGCATTTT
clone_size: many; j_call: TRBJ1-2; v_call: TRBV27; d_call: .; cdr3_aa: CASSLSPGVDGYTF; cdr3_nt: TGTGCCAGCAGTTTATCTCCTGGAGTCGACGGCTACACCTTC
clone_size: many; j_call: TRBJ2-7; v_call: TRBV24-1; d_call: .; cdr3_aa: CATSDGRRGLGTYEQYF; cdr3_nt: TGTGCCACCAGTGACGGCCGGCGAGGACTGGGCACCTACGAGCAGTACTTC